This is a list of T cell receptor beta chains from one sample in a study of PD-L1 blockade in urothelial cancer. Sequencing was performed with immunoSEQ multiplex PCR; in TCRdb, only in-frame clones are kept and a portion is missing. The sample yields 65,000 to 85,000 clones, around 93% seen once. The source material was PBMCs, sampled around atezolizumab (anti-PD-L1) treatment. The receptor source for this set is a woman at least 80 years old with urothelial cancer. Both conserved end residues are part of each CDR3. The order of the fields is CDR3 DNA, CDR3 protein, V gene, clone size, CDR3 length, J gene, D gene. The D gene is left open where the match is weak. The size field is filled for only some rows; it gives once, few, many or a size class.

DNA: TGTGCCAGCAGTCAGGTGGCGGGAGCCGCAGATACGCAGTATTTT; CDR3: CASSQVAGAADTQYF; V: TRBV28; size: .; length: 15; J: TRBJ2-3; D: TRBD2
DNA: TGTGCCAGCAGCTCCCGGGGGGGGAGTGGCCAGTACTTC; CDR3: CASSSRGGSGQYF; V: TRBV7-6; size: .; length: 13; J: TRBJ2-5; D: TRBD2
DNA: TGTGCCAGCAGTGGTTGGACTAGCCGGAGAGCGTACTTC; CDR3: CASSGWTSRRAYF; V: TRBV6-1; size: few; length: 13; J: TRBJ2-5; D: TRBD2
DNA: TGTGCCATCAGTGGGAGGGGCAGGGGGTACTCCTACGAGCAGTACTTC; CDR3: CAISGRGRGYSYEQYF; V: TRBV10-3; size: once; length: 16; J: TRBJ2-7; D: .
DNA: TGTGCCAGCAGTACCTTTGGAGCGAACACCGGGGAGCTGTTTTTT; CDR3: CASSTFGANTGELFF; V: TRBV2; size: .; length: 15; J: TRBJ2-2; D: .
DNA: TGTGCCAGCAGCAACGGGACTAGCGGGTGGTACGAGCAGTACTTC; CDR3: CASSNGTSGWYEQYF; V: TRBV21-1; size: once; length: 15; J: TRBJ2-7; D: .
DNA: TGTGCCAGCAGACCACGGACACCCCTGCAAGAGACCCAGTACTTC; CDR3: CASRPRTPLQETQYF; V: TRBV28; size: .; length: 15; J: TRBJ2-5; D: .
DNA: TGCGCCAGCAGCCTACAACTAGCGGGAATATCGGAGACCCAGTACTTC; CDR3: CASSLQLAGISETQYF; V: TRBV5-1; size: .; length: 16; J: TRBJ2-5; D: TRBD2
DNA: TGTGCCAGCAGTGACAGCAGACCGGGACAGGGGAATCAGCCCCAGCATTTT; CDR3: CASSDSRPGQGNQPQHF; V: TRBV6-1; size: .; length: 17; J: TRBJ1-5; D: TRBD1
DNA: TGTGCCAGCAGTCTGGTAGGAGCGGGAATCCCTAGTGAGCAGTACTTC; CDR3: CASSLVGAGIPSEQYF; V: TRBV7-6; size: .; length: 16; J: TRBJ2-7; D: TRBD2
DNA: TGCAGCGTTGTCAGACAGGGCGGCACAGATACGCAGTATTTT; CDR3: CSVVRQGGTDTQYF; V: TRBV29-1; size: .; length: 14; J: TRBJ2-3; D: TRBD1
DNA: TGCGCCAGCAACTTGGCAGGGGCGTACTATGGCTACACCTTC; CDR3: CASNLAGAYYGYTF; V: TRBV5-1; size: .; length: 14; J: TRBJ1-2; D: .
DNA: TGTGCCAGCAGTCTTACAGGGGTTCAGGATACGCAGTATTTT; CDR3: CASSLTGVQDTQYF; V: TRBV28; size: .; length: 14; J: TRBJ2-3; D: TRBD1
DNA: TGTGCCAGCAGCGAACTAACAGGGAACACCGGGGAGCTGTTTTTT; CDR3: CASSELTGNTGELFF; V: TRBV6-1; size: .; length: 15; J: TRBJ2-2; D: .
DNA: TGTGCCAGCAGCCCTAGCGGATCCACGTACAATGAGCAGTTCTTC; CDR3: CASSPSGSTYNEQFF; V: TRBV7-9; size: .; length: 15; J: TRBJ2-1; D: TRBD2
DNA: TGTGCCAGCAGTCCCGGGGAGAGGGATCAGCCCCAGCATTTT; CDR3: CASSPGERDQPQHF; V: TRBV5-8; size: .; length: 14; J: TRBJ1-5; D: .
DNA: TGTGCCAGCAGCTTGTGGTCAGGGGCCTACGAGCAGTACTTC; CDR3: CASSLWSGAYEQYF; V: TRBV11-3; size: .; length: 14; J: TRBJ2-7; D: .
DNA: TGTGCCAGTAGTAGAACAGGGGCCGCGGGCCAGCAGTTCTTC; CDR3: CASSRTGAAGQQFF; V: TRBV19; size: .; length: 14; J: TRBJ2-1; D: TRBD1
DNA: TGTGCCAGCAGTGAAGTAGCGTCCGCAGATACGCAGTATTTT; CDR3: CASSEVASADTQYF; V: TRBV2; size: .; length: 14; J: TRBJ2-3; D: .
DNA: TGTGCCAGCAGTTTGGCCGGGGACGGGGAGCTGTTTTTT; CDR3: CASSLAGDGELFF; V: TRBV6-5; size: .; length: 13; J: TRBJ2-2; D: .
DNA: TGTGCCAGCAGCTTAGTCTTGCCAGGTAGAGGCTACACCTTC; CDR3: CASSLVLPGRGYTF; V: TRBV7-8; size: .; length: 14; J: TRBJ1-2; D: .
DNA: TGTGCCAGCAGTTTCCTTGGACAGGGGGCTGAAGATACGCAGTATTTT; CDR3: CASSFLGQGAEDTQYF; V: TRBV28; size: once; length: 16; J: TRBJ2-3; D: TRBD1
DNA: TGTGCCAGCAGCCTGACTAGCGGTTACAATGAGCAGTTCTTC; CDR3: CASSLTSGYNEQFF; V: TRBV6-5; size: .; length: 14; J: TRBJ2-1; D: TRBD2
DNA: TGTGCCACCAGCAGAACCCACCGGGACAATGTCTATGGCTACACCTTC; CDR3: CATSRTHRDNVYGYTF; V: TRBV15; size: .; length: 16; J: TRBJ1-2; D: .
DNA: TGTGCCAGCTCACCACTCCCGTCGAACTTCCCCGGGGGTCAGCCCCAGCATTTT; CDR3: CASSPLPSNFPGGQPQHF; V: TRBV18; size: .; length: 18; J: TRBJ1-5; D: .